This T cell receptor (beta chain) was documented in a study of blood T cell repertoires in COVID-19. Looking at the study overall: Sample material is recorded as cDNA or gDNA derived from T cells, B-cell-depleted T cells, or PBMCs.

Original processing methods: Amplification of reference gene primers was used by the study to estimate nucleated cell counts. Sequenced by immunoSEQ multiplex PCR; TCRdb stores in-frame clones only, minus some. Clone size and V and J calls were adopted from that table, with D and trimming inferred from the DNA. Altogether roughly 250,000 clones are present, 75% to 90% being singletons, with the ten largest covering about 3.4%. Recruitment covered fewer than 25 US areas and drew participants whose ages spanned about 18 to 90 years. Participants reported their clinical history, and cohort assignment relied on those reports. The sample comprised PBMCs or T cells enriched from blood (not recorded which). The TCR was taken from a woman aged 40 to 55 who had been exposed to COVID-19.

CDR3 amino acids: CASSFDRAETQYF. Written as DNA, the CDR3 is TGTGCCAGCAGCTTTGACAGGGCAGAGACCCAGTACTTC. V usage is TRBV7-3 and J usage is TRBJ2-5; TRBD1 matches 7 bases. CDR3 length equals 13 residues. Germline lookup yields CDR1 SGHTA and CDR2 FQGTGA. V shed 3 bases and J 4 bases; nucleotides not matched to a gene: 2. Full variable domain (outside the CDR3, taken from reference TRBV7-3 and TRBJ2-5): GAGVSQTPSNKVTEKGKYVELRCDPISGHTALYWYRQSLGQGPEFLIYFQGTGAADDSGLPNDRFFAVRPEGSVSTLKIQRTERGDSAVYLCASSFDRAETQYFGPGTRLLVL.